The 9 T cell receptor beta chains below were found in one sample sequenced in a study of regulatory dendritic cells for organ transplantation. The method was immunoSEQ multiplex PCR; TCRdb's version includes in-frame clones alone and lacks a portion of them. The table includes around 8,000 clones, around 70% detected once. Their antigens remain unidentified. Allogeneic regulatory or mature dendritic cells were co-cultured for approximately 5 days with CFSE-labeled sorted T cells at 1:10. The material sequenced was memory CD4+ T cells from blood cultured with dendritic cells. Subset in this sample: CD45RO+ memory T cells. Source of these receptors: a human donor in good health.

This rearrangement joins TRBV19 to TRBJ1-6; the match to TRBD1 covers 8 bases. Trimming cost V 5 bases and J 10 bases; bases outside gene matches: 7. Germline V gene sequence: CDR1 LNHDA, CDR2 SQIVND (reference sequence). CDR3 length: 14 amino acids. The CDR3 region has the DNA TGTGCCAGTAGTGTAGGACAGGGAGGCTCACCCCTCCACTTT. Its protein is CASSVGQGGSPLHF.

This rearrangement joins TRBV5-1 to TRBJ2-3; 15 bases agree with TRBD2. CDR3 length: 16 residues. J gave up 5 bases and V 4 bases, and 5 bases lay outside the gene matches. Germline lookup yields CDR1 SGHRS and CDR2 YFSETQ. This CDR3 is CASSTGTSGGRDTQYF. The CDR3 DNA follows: TGCGCCAGCAGCACCGGGACTAGCGGGGGGAGAGATACGCAGTATTTT. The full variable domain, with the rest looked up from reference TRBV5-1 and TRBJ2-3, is KAGVTQTPRYLIKTRGQQVTLSCSPISGHRSVSWYQQTPGQGLQFLFEYFSETQRNKGNFPGRFSGRQFSNSRSEMNVSTLELGDSALYLCASSTGTSGGRDTQYFGPGTRLTVL.

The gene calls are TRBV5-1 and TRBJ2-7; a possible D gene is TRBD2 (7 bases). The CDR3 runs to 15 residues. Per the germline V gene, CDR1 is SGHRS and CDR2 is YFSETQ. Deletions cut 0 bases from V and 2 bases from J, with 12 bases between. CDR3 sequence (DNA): TGCGCCAGCAGCTTGGTGGGGGGGGCTACCTACGAGCAGTACTTC. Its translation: CASSLVGGATYEQYF.

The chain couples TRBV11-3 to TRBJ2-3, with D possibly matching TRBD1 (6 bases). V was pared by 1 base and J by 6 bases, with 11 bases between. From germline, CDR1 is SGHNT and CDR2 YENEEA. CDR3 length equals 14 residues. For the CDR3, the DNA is TGTGCCAGCAGCTTAGGCAGGGGATCCGATACGCAGTATTTT. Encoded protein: CASSLGRGSDTQYF.

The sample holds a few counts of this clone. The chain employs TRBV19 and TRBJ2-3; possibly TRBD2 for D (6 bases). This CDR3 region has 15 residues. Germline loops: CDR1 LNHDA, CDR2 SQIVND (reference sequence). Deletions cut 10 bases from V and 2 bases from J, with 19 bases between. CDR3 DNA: TGTGCCACCCTACCGACTAGTGCGAACACAGATACGCAGTATTTT. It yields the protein CATLPTSANTDTQYF. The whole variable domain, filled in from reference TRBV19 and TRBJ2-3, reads DGGITQSPKYLFRKEGQNVTLSCEQNLNHDAMYWYRQDPGQGLRLIYYSQIVNDFQKGDIAEGYSVSREKKESFPLTVTSAQKNPTAFYLCATLPTSANTDTQYFGPGTRLTVL.

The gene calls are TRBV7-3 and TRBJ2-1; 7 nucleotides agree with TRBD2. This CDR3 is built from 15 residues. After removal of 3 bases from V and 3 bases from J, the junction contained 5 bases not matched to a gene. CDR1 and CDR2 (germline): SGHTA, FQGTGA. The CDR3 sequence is CASSFSGISYNEQFF. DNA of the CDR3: TGTGCCAGCAGCTTCAGCGGGATAAGCTACAATGAGCAGTTCTTC. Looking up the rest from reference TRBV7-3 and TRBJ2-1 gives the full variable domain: GAGVSQTPSNKVTEKGKYVELRCDPISGHTALYWYRQSLGQGPEFLIYFQGTGAADDSGLPNDRFFAVRPEGSVSTLKIQRTERGDSAVYLCASSFSGISYNEQFFGPGTRLTVL.

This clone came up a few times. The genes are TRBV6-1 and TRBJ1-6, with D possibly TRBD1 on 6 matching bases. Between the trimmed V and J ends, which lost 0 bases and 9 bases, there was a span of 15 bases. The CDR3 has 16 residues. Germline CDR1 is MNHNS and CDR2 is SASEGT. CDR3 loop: CASSEALGQTSSPLHF. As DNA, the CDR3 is TGTGCCAGCAGTGAAGCCCTAGGACAGACGAGTTCACCCCTCCACTTT.

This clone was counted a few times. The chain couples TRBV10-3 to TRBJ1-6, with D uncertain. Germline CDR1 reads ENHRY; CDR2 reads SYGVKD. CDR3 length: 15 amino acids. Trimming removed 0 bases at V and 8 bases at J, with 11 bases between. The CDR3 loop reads CAISESFIGYSPLHF. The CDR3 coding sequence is TGTGCCATCAGTGAGTCGTTCATCGGGTATTCACCCCTCCACTTT.

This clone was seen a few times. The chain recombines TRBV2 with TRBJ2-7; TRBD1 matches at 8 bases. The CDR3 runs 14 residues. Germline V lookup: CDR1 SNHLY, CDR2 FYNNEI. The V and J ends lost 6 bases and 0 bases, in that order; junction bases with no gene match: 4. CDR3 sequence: CASRTDRDSYEQYF. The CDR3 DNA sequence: TGTGCCAGCAGAACGGACAGGGACTCCTACGAGCAGTACTTC.